This entry is about one TCR beta chain. CDR1 is MNHEY and CDR2 is SMNVEV in the germline V gene (reference sequence). The V gene lost 0 bases and the J gene lost 4 bases, with 13 bases spanning the gap. CDR3 length: 15 amino acids. Seattle patients were enrolled during active infection and followed longitudinally. These data come from a study of blood T cell repertoires in COVID-19. The overall study: COVID-19 samples from acute and convalescent phases originated in the United States, Italy and Spain.

Methods used by the authors: Estimates of nucleated cell counts were drawn from the amplification of reference gene primers. The data were produced by immunoSEQ multiplex PCR, yet TCRdb's version contains in-frame clones alone and is incomplete. V, J and clone size are those of that table, while D and trimming were read from the DNA. The sample holds 200,000 to 250,000 clones, 70% to 90% seen once. This sequence joins TRBV27 and TRBJ2-7; D remains unclear. The sequence was obtained from a man aged 30-40 years with COVID-19, enrolled during active disease. Specimen: peripheral blood. CDR3 bases: TGTGCCAGCAGTTTATCCTCCCGCGTTGAATACGAGCAGTACTTC. Protein sequence: CASSLSSRVEYEQYF.